Listed here are 2 T cell receptor beta chains from one sample, sequenced in a study of CD8+ T cells in alopecia areata. Sequencing templates came from extracted RNA that was reverse transcribed into cDNA. This table comes from immunoSEQ multiplex PCR, and its TCRdb copy is limited to in-frame clones, with some not included. The table lists around 200,000 clones, more than 60% of them singletons. Sequenced material: CD4+ T cells sorted from blood, taken at week 0. These receptors all stem from a human donor with alopecia areata.

This clone was seen only a few times. The J gene is TRBJ1-5, the V gene TRBV12-5, with a tentative D call TRBD1 (5 bases). V was cut by 0 bases and J by 3 bases, with 12 bases left in between. This CDR3 has 16 amino acids. Germline CDR1 is LGHNT and CDR2 is FRNRAP. CDR3: CASGLVRGRHNQPQHF. In DNA form, the CDR3 reads TGTGCTAGTGGTTTGGTAAGGGGACGCCACAATCAGCCCCAGCATTTT. The full variable domain, rest sourced from reference TRBV12-5 and TRBJ1-5, is DARVTQTPRHKVTEMGQEVTMRCQPILGHNTVFWYRQTMMQGLELLAYFRNRAPLDDSGMPKDRFSAEMPDATLATLKIQPSEPRDSAVYFCASGLVRGRHNQPQHFGDGTRLSIL.

As regards this clone: One end of the junction varies from germline; a read error may be responsible. CDR3 in DNA: TGTGCCAGCAACGTAGCGGGGGGCTCCACAGATACGCAGTATTTT. Residues: CASNVAGGSTDTQYF. The chain is built from TRBV9 and TRBJ2-3; 10 bases fit TRBD2. CDR3 length equals 15 residues. Germline V gene lookup returns CDR1 SGDLS and CDR2 YYNGEE.